This T cell receptor beta chain was sequenced during a study of cytomegalovirus exposure and HLA in healthy donors. The study, taken as a whole, reports: TCR beta V- and J-gene trimming was later associated with a missense DCLRE1C variant. Rare TCR sequences predominated, though certain public TCRs were found in many donors. Earlier analysis looked at TCR beta V segments, and most were productive about 90% or about 30% of the time. For cytomegalovirus status, the classifier reportedly gave diagnoses with high specificity and sensitivity.

The PCR had 60 Vbeta and 13 Jbeta primers. Libraries were prepared by immunoSEQ multiplex PCR; TCRdb keeps only in-frame clonotypes and omits some of them. There are some 170,000 clones in the sample; approximately 80% occur only once, and around 6.7% lies in the top ten. Notes on this clone: Its antigen remains unidentified.

The CDR3 is 16 amino acids. The J segment lost 9 bases and the V segment lost 4 bases, leaving 14 bases of the junction unmatched. Germline lookup yields CDR1 SGHNT and CDR2 YYREEE (reference sequence). The receptor's source is a woman under 40 in good health and CMV-seropositive. V usage is TRBV5-4 and J usage is TRBJ2-1, with TRBD1 matching 9 bases. The sample consisted of PBMCs. The CDR3 loop reads CASSAPPGQGSGEQFF. The CDR3 DNA sequence: TGTGCCAGCAGCGCACCCCCGGGACAGGGATCGGGTGAGCAGTTCTTC. Complete variable domain (other parts from reference TRBV5-4 and TRBJ2-1): ETGVTQSPTHLIKTRGQQVTLRCSSQSGHNTVSWYQQALGQGPQFIFQYYREEENGRGNFPPRFSGLQFPNYSSELNVNALELDDSALYLCASSAPPGQGSGEQFFGPGTRLTVL.